This T cell receptor beta chain was sequenced during a study of graft-versus-host responses after intestinal transplantation. Study-level points and caveats: Peak GvH clone levels in circulation were associated with early post-transplant HvG declines. The marrow of recipients harbored GvH clones, and ileum or blood showed some of them first.

The V segment lost 3 bases and the J segment 0 bases; nucleotides outside the gene matches: 11. The CDR3 consists of 18 residues. CDR1 and CDR2 (germline): SGDLS, YYNGEE. Points on this clone: What it binds is not known.

Profiling relied on immunoSEQ multiplex PCR, and the TCRdb table lists in-frame clones only, not all of them. The repertoire consists of 37,000 or so clones, with about 90% occurring once and the leading ten covering over 2%. This sequence joins TRBV9 and TRBJ2-1, with 8 bases aligning to TRBD2. This TCR derives from a human patient who received an intestinal transplant, so some T cells may come from the graft donor. The sample in question was PBMCs, obtained approximately 320 days after intestinal transplant. CDR3 bases: TGTGCCAGCAGCGCCGGGACTAGAGTCGGCCTCTCCTACAATGAGCAGTTCTTC. Translation gives CASSAGTRVGLSYNEQFF.